This T cell receptor (beta chain) was retrieved from a study of cytomegalovirus exposure and HLA in healthy donors (dated by TCRdb to the late 2010s). General notes on the study: According to a later analysis, one platform produced both the roughly 110 validation repertoires and the 670 or so repertoires of the first cohort. A separate validation cohort of 100 to 150 different subjects was used in addition to the roughly 620-subject first cohort. The aim of the study was to test whether cataloging public T cell receptors could identify signatures of past pathogen exposure. To predict cytomegalovirus infection status, the study brought together high-throughput TCR immunosequencing, statistical association of individual TCRs with disease status, and machine learning.

The donors were included in the validation cohort of 120 subjects, a group kept apart from the approximately 700-subject first cohort. Libraries were constructed by the immunoSEQ multiplex PCR assay. The authors' pipeline ran thus. A statistical classification framework was built for diagnosing cytomegalovirus status from the catalog of TCR beta chain sequences. The clones in this table, taken by TCRdb from immuneACCESS, are in-frame only. Not every clone is retained; where verified, under half of the shortfall comes from an unresolved V gene, and the cause of the rest is unknown. The V and J calls and clone size are taken from that table; D and trimming were inferred from the DNA. The sample data list hundreds of thousands of clones, and around 90% of these were observed just once. Approximately 3% of the sample lies in the top ten. With respect to this clone: This receptor's antigen is unknown. The sample holds no much larger clone one base away, and base qualities are not on file.

CDR3 length: 14 amino acids, cysteine to phenylalanine. The kept DNA is CDR3 alone, 42 bases in frame from the first base. V loses 3 bases at its end and J loses 6 bases; junction bases beyond the gene matches: 4. The CDR1 and CDR2 encoded by the germline V gene are SGHRS and YFSETQ. Overall study results and their limits: The validation cohort had no HLA typing available for a later analysis, so co-occurrence within that cohort was assessed over all 120 or so repertoires. A few of the identified cytomegalovirus-associated TCR beta chains were confirmed in vitro to be specific for cytomegalovirus antigens. Cytomegalovirus status was reported to be diagnosed by the classifier with high specificity and sensitivity in both the original and validation cohorts. The study listed 150 to 200 TCR beta chains as associated with cytomegalovirus. According to the authors, the approach could potentially be generalized to other disease states and immunological phenotypes. Most TCR sequences were seen in very few donors, while some public TCRs were found in many individuals. A later analysis found that TCRs clustered in the first cohort also tended to co-occur in the roughly 120 validation repertoires, with 94% of cluster scores above 0.

Rearrangement joined TRBV5-1 to TRBJ2-2, and 8 bases in between align with TRBD1. The TCR originated in a woman aged 30 to 39 in good health and CMV-seronegative. What was sequenced was PBMCs. CDR3 sequence: CASSWTGIPGELFF. The DNA sequence is given as TGCGCCAGCAGCTGGACAGGGATTCCCGGGGAGCTGTTTTTT.